A single sample gave rise to the 5 T cell receptor beta chains below, sequenced in a study of blood T cells in healthy people across ages. Sample-barcoded 5' priming and a J-beta primer mix drove a second PCR of roughly 7 to 11 cycles. Using its own MiXCR run on the 5' RACE reads, TCRdb lists one record per CDR3 protein. The sample lists approximately 1,700,000 distinct CDR3 sequences; more than 35% were seen once. Sequenced material: blood. The source of these receptors is a human donor in good health.

V gene TRBV4-2 combines with J gene TRBJ2-1, with D perhaps TRBD1 or TRBD2 (5 bases each). The germline V gene encodes CDR1 LGHNA and CDR2 YNFKEQ. The ends were cut back, 1 base at V and 3 bases at J, with 13 bases in the middle. This CDR3 region has 16 residues. DNA for the CDR3: TGTGCCAGCAGCCAAGTTGAGGGGAGTAACTACAATGAGCAGTTCTTC. Translated: CASSQVEGSNYNEQFF.

Notes on this clonotype: A read error may explain this, as a much larger clone is one base away. The chain uses TRBV6-2 or TRBV6-3 and TRBJ2-6; D remains ambiguous. The CDR3 covers 15 residues. V was pared by 2 bases and J by 2 bases, with 7 bases between. Germline V gives CDR1 MNHEY, CDR2 SVGEGT. CDR3: CASSYLGTGANVLTF. The CDR3, as DNA: TGTGCCAGCAGTTACCTGGGGACTGGGGCCAACGTCCTGACTTTC.

The chain is built from TRBV5-1 and TRBJ2-4; 8 nucleotides agree with TRBD1. The J call may be in error: the DNA end matches TRBJ2-7 better. CDR1 SGHRS and CDR2 YFSETQ come from the germline V gene. This CDR3 has 15 amino acids. CDR3 region: CASSPSLQGVNEQYF. The CDR3, as DNA: TGCGCCAGCAGCCCGTCCCTACAGGGGGTCAACGAGCAGTACTTC.

This chain links TRBV3-1 with TRBJ2-3; TRBD2 aligns across 10 bases. The CDR3 sequence is 16 residues long. J gave up 3 bases and V 2 bases, and 5 bases lay outside the gene matches. In germline, CDR1 is LGHDT, CDR2 YNNKEL (reference sequence). The CDR3 spells CASSQPSGGGTDTQYF. DNA of the CDR3: TGTGCCAGCAGCCAACCTAGCGGGGGAGGAACAGATACGCAGTATTTT.

The rearrangement links TRBV24-1 to TRBJ2-5; D not resolved. The J call could be wrong; TRBJ2-7 is a better fit for the DNA end. Germline V gives CDR1 KGHDR, CDR2 SFDVKD. The CDR3 contains 13 residues. The CDR3 reads CATSVGHADEQYF. For the CDR3, the DNA is TGTGCCACCAGTGTAGGCCACGCCGACGAGCAGTACTTC.